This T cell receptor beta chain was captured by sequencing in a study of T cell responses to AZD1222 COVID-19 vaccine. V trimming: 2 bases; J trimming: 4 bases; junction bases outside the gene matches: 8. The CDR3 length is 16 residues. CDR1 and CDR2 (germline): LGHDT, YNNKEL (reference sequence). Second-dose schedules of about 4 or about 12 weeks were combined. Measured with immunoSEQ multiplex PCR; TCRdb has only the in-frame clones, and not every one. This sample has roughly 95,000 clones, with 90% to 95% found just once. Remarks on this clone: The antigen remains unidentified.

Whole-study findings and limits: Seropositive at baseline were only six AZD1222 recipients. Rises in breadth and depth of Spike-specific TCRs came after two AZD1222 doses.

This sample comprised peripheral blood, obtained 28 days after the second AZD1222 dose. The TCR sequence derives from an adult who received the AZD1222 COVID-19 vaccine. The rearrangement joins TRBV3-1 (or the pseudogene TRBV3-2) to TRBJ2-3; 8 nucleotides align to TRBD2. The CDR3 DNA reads TGTGCCAGCAGCCAATTTCGGGAGGGGGGGGCAGATACGCAGTATTTT. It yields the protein CASSQFREGGADTQYF.